Shown below are 23 T cell receptor beta chains from a single sample sequenced in a study of blood T cell repertoires in COVID-19. The table came from immunoSEQ multiplex PCR; TCRdb's copy has only in-frame clones and leaves some out. Counted here are roughly 220,000 clones, around 83% occurring once; the ten biggest clones make up about 1.3%. Sequences were obtained from PBMCs or T cells enriched from blood (not recorded which). The receptors shown here come from a woman between 35 and 50 years old with acute COVID-19.

The count of this clone is one. A read error may be the cause here, since a much bigger clone is one base away. The J gene is TRBJ1-2, the V gene TRBV7-9; possible D gene TRBD1, 6 bases. Looked up from germline, CDR1 is SEHNR and CDR2 is FQNEAQ (reference sequence). V was clipped by 4 bases and J by 4 bases, with 10 bases between them. CDR3 length: 13 amino acids. This chain's CDR3 is CASSSEQGYGYTF. DNA of the CDR3: TGTGCCAGCAGCTCGGAACAGGGCTATGGCTACACCTTC.

The V and J genes are TRBV27 and TRBJ2-1; TRBD2 agrees at 11 bases. The germline V gene encodes CDR1 MNHEY and CDR2 SMNVEV (reference sequence). The J segment lost 3 bases and the V segment lost 6 bases, leaving 10 bases of the junction unmatched. CDR3 length: 17 amino acids. This CDR3 reads CASRRHGTSGDYNEQFF. The CDR3 region has the DNA TGTGCCAGCAGAAGGCATGGGACTAGCGGAGACTACAATGAGCAGTTCTTC.

The chain carries TRBV3-1 (or the pseudogene TRBV3-2) and TRBJ1-6; 7 bases are shared with TRBD1. Germline CDR1 and CDR2: LGHDT and YNNKEL (reference sequence). The CDR3 totals 14 residues. J was trimmed by 5 bases and V by 6 bases; bases with no gene match: 4. This chain's CDR3 is CASRPQGDNSPLHF. The CDR3 DNA reads as TGTGCCAGCAGACCCCAGGGGGATAATTCACCCCTCCACTTT.

The sample holds a few counts of this clone. J is TRBJ2-2 and V is TRBV10-1; 7 nucleotides match TRBD1. Per the germline V gene, CDR1 is WNHNN and CDR2 is SYGVQD (reference sequence). The ends lost 6 bases at V and 0 bases at J; junction bases unmatched: 10. The CDR3 is 17 amino acids. CDR3 DNA sequence: TGCGCCAGCAGCCACAGGGGCCAGGGCCCGAACACCGGGGAGCTGTTTTTT. Translating gives CASSHRGQGPNTGELFF.

The chain links TRBV29-1 to TRBJ2-1, with TRBD2 matching 10 bases. Germline CDR1 and CDR2: SQVTM and ANQGSEA. With V trimmed by 3 bases and J by 4 bases, 12 bases remained unmatched. This CDR3 comprises 17 residues. The DNA for the CDR3 is TGCAGCGTTGATCGGGCTAGCGGGAGAGCTAAATACAATGAGCAGTTCTTC. As protein: CSVDRASGRAKYNEQFF.

V usage is TRBV5-3 and J usage is TRBJ1-5; TRBD1 aligns across 7 bases. TRBV5-3 is labeled an ORF, and its function is uncertain. Trimming cost V 1 base and J 6 bases; bases outside gene matches: 13. This CDR3 region has 17 residues. CDR3 loop: CARSLPQPDRVGQPQHF. CDR3 sequence (DNA): TGTGCCAGAAGCTTGCCCCAACCCGACAGGGTGGGTCAGCCCCAGCATTTT.

The CDR3 spells CASSFMGPLSGNTIYF. CDR3 nucleotides: TGCGCCAGCAGCTTCATGGGGCCCCTCTCTGGAAACACCATATATTTT. V is TRBV5-1 and J is TRBJ1-3; TRBD1 might be the D (5 bases). The CDR3 length is 16 residues. Germline-derived CDR1 and CDR2 are SGHRS and YFSETQ. Trimming left V 2 bases short and J 0 bases short, with 12 bases between.

This rearrangement joins TRBV19 to TRBJ2-1; 7 bases match TRBD1. After removal of 5 bases from V and 6 bases from J, the junction contained 7 bases not matched to a gene. The CDR3 runs 14 residues. The germline CDR1 and CDR2 sequences are LNHDA and SQIVND (reference sequence). CDR3 in DNA: TGTGCCAGTAGTCTAACAGGGGCGGGCAATGAGCAGTTCTTC. This gives the protein CASSLTGAGNEQFF.

The gene calls are TRBV3-1 (or the pseudogene TRBV3-2) and TRBJ2-5; 8 nucleotides line up with TRBD2. This CDR3 comprises 16 residues. Germline V gene sequence: CDR1 LGHDT, CDR2 YNNKEL (reference sequence). Trimming cost V 6 bases and J 4 bases; bases outside gene matches: 13. The CDR3 bases are TGTGCCAGCAGTTTCACCGGGACTAGGTGGGGAGAGACCCAGTACTTC. This gives the protein CASSFTGTRWGETQYF.

This sequence joins TRBV5-3 and TRBJ1-2; D unclear. TRBV5-3 is annotated as an ORF whose role is uncertain. The CDR3 has 12 amino acids. V lost 4 bases to trimming and J lost 8 bases, with 12 bases between them. The CDR3 loop is CARSPQDLGYTF. The CDR3, as DNA: TGTGCCAGAAGCCCACAAGATTTAGGCTACACCTTC.

J is TRBJ1-2 and V is TRBV4-2; a weak D match, TRBD1 (5 bases). CDR1 and CDR2 (germline): LGHNA, YNFKEQ. The CDR3 spans 14 residues. V shed 0 bases and J shed 2 bases, with 7 bases lying between them. CDR3 sequence reads: CASSQDYRNYGYTF. For the CDR3, the DNA is TGTGCCAGCAGCCAAGATTACAGGAACTATGGCTACACCTTC.

As regards this clone: The CDR3 ends on some other residue instead of the conserved phenylalanine or tryptophan, so this is likely a read error. The limits of the CDR3 on the DNA are not certain, so only TCRdb's listed CDR3 is given. V gene TRBV2 combines with J gene TRBJ2-7; the table assigns TRBD1, which was not confirmed against the DNA. The CDR3 spans 12 residues, counting both ends. Germline loops: CDR1 SNHLY, CDR2 FYNNEI. The CDR3 protein is CASSDLGQGVRL.

This clone was counted a single time. V and J are TRBV10-1 and TRBJ2-1, with 12 bases that match TRBD2. The V segment lost 4 bases and the J segment 8 bases; nucleotides outside the gene matches: 9. Looked up from germline, CDR1 is WNHNN and CDR2 is SYGVQD (reference sequence). CDR3 size: 16 residues. The CDR3 region is CASSGGLAGGYHEQFF. The CDR3, as DNA: TGCGCCAGCAGTGGGGGGCTAGCGGGAGGGTATCATGAGCAGTTCTTC.

This clone was seen a few times. The chain carries TRBV12-3 or TRBV12-4 and TRBJ1-2; 9 bases fit TRBD1. The V segment lost 6 bases and the J segment 8 bases; nucleotides outside the gene matches: 7. This CDR3 is 13 amino acids long. CDR3 protein: CASSPGQGMGYTF. The CDR3 region has the DNA TGTGCCAGCAGCCCGGGACAGGGTATGGGCTACACCTTC.

The DNA for the CDR3 is TGCGCCAGCAGCTTGGCTGGCGGGGGGCGCGGAGAAAAACTGTTTTTT. This sequence encodes CASSLAGGGRGEKLFF. The chain couples TRBV5-1 to TRBJ1-4; tentative D call: TRBD1 (6 bases). V was shortened by 0 bases and J by 8 bases, with 17 bases between the two germline ends. Germline CDR1 reads SGHRS; CDR2 reads YFSETQ. The CDR3 spans 16 residues.

J is TRBJ1-2 and V is TRBV19; D remains unclear. V shed 3 bases and J shed 1 base, with 12 bases lying between them. Germline V lookup: CDR1 LNHDA, CDR2 SQIVND (reference sequence). The CDR3 runs 15 residues. CDR3 sequence (DNA): TGTGCCAGTAGTATCCAGCGGGGTTTTAACTATGGCTACACCTTC. This encodes CASSIQRGFNYGYTF. Variable domain in full (rest from reference TRBV19 and TRBJ1-2): DGGITQSPKYLFRKEGQNVTLSCEQNLNHDAMYWYRQDPGQGLRLIYYSQIVNDFQKGDIAEGYSVSREKKESFPLTVTSAQKNPTAFYLCASSIQRGFNYGYTFGSGTRLTVV.

The chain is built from TRBV11-2 and TRBJ1-5, with 7 bases identical to TRBD1. Germline CDR1 and CDR2: SGHAT and FQNNGV. Trimming at V came to 5 bases and at J to 5 bases, leaving 6 bases not matched to a gene. This CDR3 is built from 14 residues. CDR3 DNA: TGTGCCAGCAGCCAAACAGGGGTCGATCAGCCCCAGCATTTT. Its translation is CASSQTGVDQPQHF. Together with reference TRBV11-2 and TRBJ1-5, the CDR3 gives the full variable domain: EAGVAQSPRYKIIEKRQSVAFWCNPISGHATLYWYQQILGQGPKLLIQFQNNGVVDDSQLPKDRFSAERLKGVDSTLKIQPAKLEDSAVYLCASSQTGVDQPQHFGDGTRLSIL.

The V call is TRBV28, the J call TRBJ2-4, with D perhaps TRBD1 (5 bases). The V and J ends lost 5 bases and 0 bases respectively, with 11 bases between them. Per the germline V gene, CDR1 is MDHEN and CDR2 is SYDVKM. The CDR3 contains 15 residues. In DNA form, the CDR3 reads TGTGCCAGCAGTATAACAGGTCTAGCCAAAAACATTCAGTACTTC. Its protein is CASSITGLAKNIQYF.

The chain uses TRBV9 and TRBJ2-6; 8 nucleotides match TRBD2. V shed 6 bases and J 0 bases; nucleotides not matched to a gene: 14. The germline V gene encodes CDR1 SGDLS and CDR2 YYNGEE. This CDR3 spans 19 amino acids. The CDR3 coding sequence is TGTGCCAGCACCCAATCCCCGGGGGGGTATAGCTCTGGGGCCAACGTCCTGACTTTC. Its translation: CASTQSPGGYSSGANVLTF.

The table lists this clone with a few counts. The chain links TRBV11-2 to TRBJ2-3; unclear D gene. Per germline, CDR1 SGHAT and CDR2 FQNNGV. Deletions cut 5 bases from V and 6 bases from J, with 9 bases between. The length of the CDR3 is 12 residues. The CDR3 DNA is TGTGCCAGCAGCGCCTCGGTGGATACGCAGTATTTT. Translated, it gives CASSASVDTQYF.

This clone was observed a single time. The gene calls are TRBV6-5 and TRBJ1-6; 8 positions match TRBD1. CDR3 size: 15 residues. Trimming at V came to 7 bases and at J to 2 bases, leaving 4 bases not matched to a gene. The germline V gene encodes CDR1 MNHEY and CDR2 SVGAGI. CDR3 region: CASKDRVTYNSPLHF. The CDR3 DNA reads TGTGCCAGCAAGGACAGGGTGACCTATAATTCACCCCTCCACTTT.

The chain employs TRBV9 and TRBJ1-3, with 9 nucleotides matching TRBD1. CDR1 SGDLS and CDR2 YYNGEE come from the germline V gene. With 3 bases clipped from V and 3 bases from J, the junction kept 7 bases outside the gene matches. The CDR3 has 16 residues. CDR3 in DNA: TGTGCCAGCAGCGCCCAGGGACAGGGAGGTGGAAACACCATATATTTT. Translating gives CASSAQGQGGGNTIYF.

The rearrangement links TRBV14 to TRBJ2-3, with TRBD1 as a possible D gene (5 bases). The CDR3 extends over 14 amino acids. The germline V gene encodes CDR1 SGHDN and CDR2 FVKESK. Trimming cost V 1 base and J 4 bases, with 9 bases left between them. The CDR3 loop reads CASSQVMGPDTQYF. The CDR3 DNA sequence: TGTGCCAGCAGCCAAGTAATGGGGCCAGATACGCAGTATTTT.